Included here is one TCR beta chain sequence, with context. Its matching antigen is unknown. Trimming shortened V by 7 bases and J by 8 bases, and 12 bases separated the two germline ends. CDR3 size: 13 residues. The germline V gene encodes CDR1 SNHLY and CDR2 FYNNEI. The record originates from a study of graft-versus-host responses after intestinal transplantation. Across the whole study: Transplants given to recipients were multivisceral, liver-intestinal, or isolated intestinal.

Broader study findings: Individuals who had graft-donor T cell macrochimerism had allografts that showed high graft-versus-host to host-versus-graft clonal ratios.

Generated by immunoSEQ multiplex PCR, the TCRdb table keeps only in-frame clones and is missing some. The sample has just under 100,000 clones; more than 80% are singletons. This chain connects TRBV2 to TRBJ1-6; tentatively, D is TRBD1 (6 bases). The clonotype originates from a human patient who received an intestinal transplant, so some T cells may come from the graft donor. The sample here was PBMCs, taken about 460 days after intestinal transplant. The CDR3 nucleotides read TGTGCCAGCACCTCCGGGGGCTATTCACCCCTCCACTTT. As protein: CASTSGGYSPLHF.